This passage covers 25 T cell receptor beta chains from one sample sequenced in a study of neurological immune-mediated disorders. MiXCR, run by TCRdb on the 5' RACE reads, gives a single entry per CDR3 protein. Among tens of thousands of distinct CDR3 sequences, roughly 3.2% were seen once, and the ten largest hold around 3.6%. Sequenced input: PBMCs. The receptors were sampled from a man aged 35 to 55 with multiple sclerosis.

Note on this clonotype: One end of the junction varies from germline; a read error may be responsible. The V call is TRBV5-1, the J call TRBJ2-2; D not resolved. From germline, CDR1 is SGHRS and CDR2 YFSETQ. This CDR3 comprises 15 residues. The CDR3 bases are TGCGCCAGTAGCTGGAGCCTGGAGAACACCGGGGAGCTGTTTTTT. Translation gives CASSWSLENTGELFF.

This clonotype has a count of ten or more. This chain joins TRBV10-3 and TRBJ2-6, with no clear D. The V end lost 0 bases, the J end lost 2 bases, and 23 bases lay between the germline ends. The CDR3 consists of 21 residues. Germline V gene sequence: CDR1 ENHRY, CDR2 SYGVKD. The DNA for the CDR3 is TGTGCCATCAGTGAGTCACAGCCCGTAAGTCTCAAGTCGCCTGGGGCCAACGTCCTGACTTTC. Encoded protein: CAISESQPVSLKSPGANVLTF.

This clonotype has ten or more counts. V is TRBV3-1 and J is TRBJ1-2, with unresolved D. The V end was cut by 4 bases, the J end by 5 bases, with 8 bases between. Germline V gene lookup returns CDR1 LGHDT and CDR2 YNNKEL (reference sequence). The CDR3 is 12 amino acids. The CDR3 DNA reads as TGTGCCAGCAGCCGTACTGAGTATGGCTACACCTTC. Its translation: CASSRTEYGYTF.

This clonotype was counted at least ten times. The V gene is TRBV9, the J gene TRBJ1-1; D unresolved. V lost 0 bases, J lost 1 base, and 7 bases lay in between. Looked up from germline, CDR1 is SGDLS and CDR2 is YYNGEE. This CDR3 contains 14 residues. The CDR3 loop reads CASSVVPENTEAFF. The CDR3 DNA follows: TGTGCCAGCAGCGTAGTCCCAGAGAACACTGAAGCTTTCTTT.

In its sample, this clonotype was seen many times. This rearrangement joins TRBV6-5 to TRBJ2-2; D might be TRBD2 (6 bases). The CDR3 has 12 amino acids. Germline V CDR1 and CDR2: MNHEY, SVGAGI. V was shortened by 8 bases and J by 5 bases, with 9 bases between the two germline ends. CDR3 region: CASLGRTGELFF. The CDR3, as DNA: TGTGCCAGCTTGGGGAGGACCGGGGAGCTGTTTTTT.

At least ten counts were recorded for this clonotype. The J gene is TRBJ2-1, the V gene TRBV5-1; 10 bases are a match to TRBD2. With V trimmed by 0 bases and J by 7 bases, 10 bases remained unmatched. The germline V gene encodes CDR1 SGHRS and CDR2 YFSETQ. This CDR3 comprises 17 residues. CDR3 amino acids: CASSLGISSGSPNEQFF. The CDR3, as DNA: TGCGCCAGCAGCTTGGGGATTTCTAGCGGGAGCCCGAATGAGCAGTTCTTC.

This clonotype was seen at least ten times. CDR3 region: CASSSLATGGTDTQYF. The CDR3, as DNA: TGCGCCAGCAGCTCCTTAGCCACGGGGGGCACAGATACGCAGTATTTT. This rearrangement joins TRBV5-1 to TRBJ2-3, with a tentative D call TRBD2 (6 bases). CDR3 size: 16 residues. Trimming took 3 bases from V and 1 from J, leaving 15 bases between them. Germline CDR1 is SGHRS and CDR2 is YFSETQ. Drawing the rest from reference TRBV5-1 and TRBJ2-3, the complete variable domain is KAGVTQTPRYLIKTRGQQVTLSCSPISGHRSVSWYQQTPGQGLQFLFEYFSETQRNKGNFPGRFSGRQFSNSRSEMNVSTLELGDSALYLCASSSLATGGTDTQYFGPGTRLTVL.

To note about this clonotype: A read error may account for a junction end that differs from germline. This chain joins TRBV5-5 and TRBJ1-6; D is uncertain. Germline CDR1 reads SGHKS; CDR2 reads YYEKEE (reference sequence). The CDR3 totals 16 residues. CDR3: CASRQTFSSYNSTLNF. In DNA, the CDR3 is TGTGCCAGCAGACAGACATTTAGCTCCTATAATTCAACCCTCAACTTT.

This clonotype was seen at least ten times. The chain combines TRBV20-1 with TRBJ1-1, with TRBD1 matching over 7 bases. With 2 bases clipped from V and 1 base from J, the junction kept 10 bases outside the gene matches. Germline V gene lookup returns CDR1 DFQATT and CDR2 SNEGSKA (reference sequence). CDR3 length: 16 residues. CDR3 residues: CSARSQGGRGNTEAFF. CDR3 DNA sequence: TGCAGTGCTAGAAGCCAGGGGGGCCGGGGGAACACTGAAGCTTTCTTT.

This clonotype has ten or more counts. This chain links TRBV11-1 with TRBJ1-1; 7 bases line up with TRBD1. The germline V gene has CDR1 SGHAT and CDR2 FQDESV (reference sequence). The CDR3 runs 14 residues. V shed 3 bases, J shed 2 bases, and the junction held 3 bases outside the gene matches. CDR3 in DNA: TGTGCCAGCAGCTTGGACAGGACCAACACTGAAGCTTTCTTT. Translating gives CASSLDRTNTEAFF. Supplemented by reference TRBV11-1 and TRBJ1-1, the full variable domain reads EAEVAQSPRYKITEKSQAVAFWCDPISGHATLYWYRQILGQGPELLVQFQDESVVDDSQLPKDRFSAERLKGVDSTLKIQPAELGDSAMYLCASSLDRTNTEAFFGQGTRLTVV.

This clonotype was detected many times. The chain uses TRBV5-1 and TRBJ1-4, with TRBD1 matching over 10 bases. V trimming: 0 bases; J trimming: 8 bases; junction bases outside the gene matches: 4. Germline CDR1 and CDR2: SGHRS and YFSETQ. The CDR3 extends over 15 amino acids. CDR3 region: CASSLAGTGEEKLFF. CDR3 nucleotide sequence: TGCGCCAGCAGCTTGGCCGGGACAGGGGAGGAAAAACTGTTTTTT.

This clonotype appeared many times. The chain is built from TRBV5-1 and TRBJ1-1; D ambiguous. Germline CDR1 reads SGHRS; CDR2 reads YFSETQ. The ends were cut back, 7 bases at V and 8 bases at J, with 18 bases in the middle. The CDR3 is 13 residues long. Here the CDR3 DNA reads TGCGCCAGCGGGGTGGGTGCGGATGAGGAAGCTTTCTTT. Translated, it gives CASGVGADEEAFF.

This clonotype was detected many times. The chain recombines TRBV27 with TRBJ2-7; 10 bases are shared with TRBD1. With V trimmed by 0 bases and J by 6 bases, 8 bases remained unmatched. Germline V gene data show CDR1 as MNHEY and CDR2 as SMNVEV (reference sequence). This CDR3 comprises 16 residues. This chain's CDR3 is CASSLSTGGFTTEQYF. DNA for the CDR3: TGTGCCAGCAGTTTATCGACAGGGGGCTTCACGACCGAGCAGTACTTC.

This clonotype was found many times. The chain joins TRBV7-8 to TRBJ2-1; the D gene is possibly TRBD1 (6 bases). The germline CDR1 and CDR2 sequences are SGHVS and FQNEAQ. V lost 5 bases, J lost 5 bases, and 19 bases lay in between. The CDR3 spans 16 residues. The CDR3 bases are TGTGCCAGCAGCCCCCCTCGGGGCTGGGACAACAATGAGCAGTTCTTC. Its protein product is CASSPPRGWDNNEQFF.

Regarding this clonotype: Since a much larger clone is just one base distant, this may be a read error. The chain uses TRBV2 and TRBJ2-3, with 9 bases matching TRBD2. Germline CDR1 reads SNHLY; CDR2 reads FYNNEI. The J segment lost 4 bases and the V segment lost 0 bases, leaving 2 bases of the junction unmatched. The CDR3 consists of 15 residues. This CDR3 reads CASSEARGGADTQYF. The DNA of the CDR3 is TGTGCCAGCAGTGAAGCGCGGGGGGGCGCAGATACGCAGTATTTT.

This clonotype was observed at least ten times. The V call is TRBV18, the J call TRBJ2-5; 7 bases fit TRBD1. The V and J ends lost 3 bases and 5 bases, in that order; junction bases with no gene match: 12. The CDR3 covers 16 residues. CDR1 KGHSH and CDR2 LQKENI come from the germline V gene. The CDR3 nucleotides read TGTGCCAGCTCACCCCTAAGGACAGGACCACTGGAGACCCAGTACTTC. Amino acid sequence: CASSPLRTGPLETQYF.

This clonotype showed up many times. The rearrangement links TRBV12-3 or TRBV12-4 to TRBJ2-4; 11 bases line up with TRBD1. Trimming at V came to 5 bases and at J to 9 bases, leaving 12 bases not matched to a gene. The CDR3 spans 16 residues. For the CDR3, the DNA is TGTGCCAGCAGTATCCGCGGACAGGGGGCTTCTCGCATTCAGTACTTC. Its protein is CASSIRGQGASRIQYF.

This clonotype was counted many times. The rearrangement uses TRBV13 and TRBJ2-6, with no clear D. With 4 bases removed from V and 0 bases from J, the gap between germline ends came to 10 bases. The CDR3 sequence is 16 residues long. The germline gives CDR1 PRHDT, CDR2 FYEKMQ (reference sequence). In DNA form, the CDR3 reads TGTGCCAGCAGCTCCCGAGAACGCTCTGGGGCCAACGTCCTGACTTTC. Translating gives CASSSRERSGANVLTF.

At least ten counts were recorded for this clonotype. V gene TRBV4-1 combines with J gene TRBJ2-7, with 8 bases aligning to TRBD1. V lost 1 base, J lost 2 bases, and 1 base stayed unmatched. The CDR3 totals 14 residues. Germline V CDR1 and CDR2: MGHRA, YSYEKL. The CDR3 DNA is TGCGCCAGCAGCCAAGGGGACAGGACCTACGAGCAGTACTTC. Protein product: CASSQGDRTYEQYF.

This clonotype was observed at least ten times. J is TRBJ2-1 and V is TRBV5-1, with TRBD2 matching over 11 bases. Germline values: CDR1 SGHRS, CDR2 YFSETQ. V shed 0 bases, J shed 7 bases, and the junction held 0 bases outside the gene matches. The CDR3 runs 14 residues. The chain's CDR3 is CASSLVAGGNEQFF. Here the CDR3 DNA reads TGCGCCAGCAGCTTGGTAGCGGGGGGGAATGAGCAGTTCTTC.

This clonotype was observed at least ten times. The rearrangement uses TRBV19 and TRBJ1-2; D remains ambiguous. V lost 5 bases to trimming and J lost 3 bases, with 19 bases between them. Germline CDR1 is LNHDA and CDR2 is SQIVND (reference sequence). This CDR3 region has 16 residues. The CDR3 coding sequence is TGTGCCAGTAGTCCCCAAGCGGGAATGGGTGACTATGGCTACACCTTC. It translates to CASSPQAGMGDYGYTF.

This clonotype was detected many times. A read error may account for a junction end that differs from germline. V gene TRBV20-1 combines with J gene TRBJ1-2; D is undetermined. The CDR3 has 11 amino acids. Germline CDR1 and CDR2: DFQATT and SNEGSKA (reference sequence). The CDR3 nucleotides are TGCAGTGCTAGAGTAAAGGACGACGTTCGCTTC. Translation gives CSARVKDDVRF.

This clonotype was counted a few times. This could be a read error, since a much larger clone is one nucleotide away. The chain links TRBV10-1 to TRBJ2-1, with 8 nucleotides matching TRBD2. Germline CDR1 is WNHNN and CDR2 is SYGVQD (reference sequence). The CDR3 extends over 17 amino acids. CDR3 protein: CTSSESRSLAGDNEQFF. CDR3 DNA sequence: TGCACCAGCAGTGAGTCGAGGTCCCTAGCGGGTGACAATGAGCAGTTCTTC.

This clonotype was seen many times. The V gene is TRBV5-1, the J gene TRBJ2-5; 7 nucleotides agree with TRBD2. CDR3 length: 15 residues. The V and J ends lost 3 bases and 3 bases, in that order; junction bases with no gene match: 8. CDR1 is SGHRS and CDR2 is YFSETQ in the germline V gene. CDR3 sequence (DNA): TGCGCCAGCAGCTCGTTAGCGGGTACCGAAGAGACCCAGTACTTC. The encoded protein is CASSSLAGTEETQYF. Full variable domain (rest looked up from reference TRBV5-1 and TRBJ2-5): KAGVTQTPRYLIKTRGQQVTLSCSPISGHRSVSWYQQTPGQGLQFLFEYFSETQRNKGNFPGRFSGRQFSNSRSEMNVSTLELGDSALYLCASSSLAGTEETQYFGPGTRLLVL.

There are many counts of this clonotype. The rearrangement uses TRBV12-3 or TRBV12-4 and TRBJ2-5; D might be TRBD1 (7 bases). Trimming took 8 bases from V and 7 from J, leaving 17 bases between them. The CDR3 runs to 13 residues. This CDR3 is CASVGGGTRTQYF. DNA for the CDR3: TGTGCCAGCGTAGGAGGGGGCACCCGGACCCAGTACTTC.